Listed here are 27 T cell receptor beta chains from one sample, sequenced in a study of blood T cell repertoires in COVID-19. TCRdb's table, derived via immunoSEQ multiplex PCR, lists solely in-frame clones and lacks some. The sample holds 300,000 or so clones, around 89% seen once. The sequencing input was peripheral blood. Source of these receptors: a woman in her twenties or thirties who had recovered from COVID-19.

The chain links TRBV7-9 to TRBJ2-4; possible D gene TRBD2, 6 bases. The CDR3 consists of 14 residues. V was pared by 8 bases and J by 7 bases, with 18 bases between. CDR1 SEHNR and CDR2 FQNEAQ come from the germline V gene (reference sequence). Here the CDR3 DNA reads TGTGCCAGCTCCCCTGGGACTTTGAGGAACATTCAGTACTTC. It specifies CASSPGTLRNIQYF.

This rearrangement joins TRBV5-1 to TRBJ2-3; TRBD2 aligns across 12 bases. CDR3 length: 16 residues. V shed 4 bases, J shed 3 bases, and the junction held 6 bases outside the gene matches. Germline CDR1 and CDR2: SGHRS and YFSETQ. This CDR3 is CASSRTSGGWTDTQYF. For the CDR3, the DNA is TGCGCCAGCAGCCGTACTAGCGGGGGGTGGACAGATACGCAGTATTTT. The whole variable domain, filled in from reference TRBV5-1 and TRBJ2-3, reads KAGVTQTPRYLIKTRGQQVTLSCSPISGHRSVSWYQQTPGQGLQFLFEYFSETQRNKGNFPGRFSGRQFSNSRSEMNVSTLELGDSALYLCASSRTSGGWTDTQYFGPGTRLTVL.

This chain connects TRBV27 to TRBJ2-3; TRBD1 is a possible D gene (6 bases). The CDR3 loop spans 15 amino acids. Germline V gene lookup returns CDR1 MNHEY and CDR2 SMNVEV (reference sequence). Trimming left V 0 bases short and J 0 bases short, with 7 bases between. The CDR3 loop reads CASSLSRGSTDTQYF. The CDR3 nucleotides are TGTGCCAGCAGTTTATCGAGGGGGAGCACAGATACGCAGTATTTT.

CDR3 residues: CASSVGTGASSEQYF. The CDR3 DNA is TGTGCCAGCTCAGTTGGGACAGGGGCTTCATCCGAGCAGTACTTC. The chain recombines TRBV18 with TRBJ2-7; 10 bases are a match to TRBD1. With 5 bases clipped from V and 6 bases from J, the junction kept 10 bases outside the gene matches. The CDR3 extends over 15 amino acids. Germline V CDR1 and CDR2: KGHSH, LQKENI. The variable domain in full, completed from reference TRBV18 and TRBJ2-7, reads NAGVMQNPRHLVRRRGQEARLRCSPMKGHSHVYWYRQLPEEGLKFMVYLQKENIIDESGMPKERFSAEFPKEGPSILRIQQVVRGDSAAYFCASSVGTGASSEQYFGPGTRLTVT.

The rearrangement joins TRBV28 to TRBJ2-7, with TRBD1 identical over 8 bases. This CDR3 is built from 15 residues. Germline V gives CDR1 MDHEN, CDR2 SYDVKM. V lost 3 bases, J lost 3 bases, and 7 bases stayed unmatched. The CDR3 nucleotides are TGTGCCAGCAGTTTCCATAGGACAGGGAGCTACGAGCAGTACTTC. Translating gives CASSFHRTGSYEQYF.

CDR3 region: CASSFRDTNTGELFF. CDR3 sequence (DNA): TGCGCCAGCAGTTTCCGGGACACAAACACCGGGGAGCTGTTTTTT. The chain links TRBV4-1 to TRBJ2-2; maybe TRBD1 (6 bases). Trimming took 6 bases from V and 2 from J, leaving 13 bases between them. There are 15 residues in the CDR3. The germline CDR1 and CDR2 sequences are MGHRA and YSYEKL.

V and J are TRBV24-1 and TRBJ2-2; 9 bases are shared with TRBD1. Germline V lookup: CDR1 KGHDR, CDR2 SFDVKD. The CDR3 runs to 17 residues. V was clipped by 7 bases and J by 3 bases; unmatched bases: 11. The CDR3 spells CATSSSGTGYDTGELFF. The CDR3 bases are TGTGCCACCAGCTCTTCCGGGACAGGGTACGACACCGGGGAGCTGTTTTTT.

The genes are TRBV6-5 and TRBJ2-7; a possible D gene is TRBD1 (6 bases). Germline V CDR1 and CDR2: MNHEY, SVGAGI. The CDR3 contains 15 residues. V gave up 5 bases and J gave up 3 bases, with 17 bases separating them. In DNA form, the CDR3 reads TGTGCCAGCAGTCCCCTCCGGGACAACTTCTACGAGCAGTACTTC. Translating it yields CASSPLRDNFYEQYF.

This clone was counted once. The chain links TRBV28 to TRBJ2-7; 7 bases map to TRBD1. This CDR3 is built from 14 residues. Germline CDR1 is MDHEN and CDR2 is SYDVKM. With 6 bases clipped from V and 4 bases from J, the junction kept 9 bases outside the gene matches. CDR3 nucleotide sequence: TGTGCCAGCAGCCGAACGGACAGGAGTTACGAGCAGTACTTC. It codes for CASSRTDRSYEQYF.

V and J are TRBV18 and TRBJ1-4; D is ambiguous. The CDR3 totals 15 residues. Germline CDR1 reads KGHSH; CDR2 reads LQKENI. Trimming took 3 bases from V and 13 from J, leaving 21 bases between them. The CDR3 here is CASSPSRQTPEGLFF. The CDR3 nucleotides are TGTGCCAGCTCACCGTCGCGGCAGACTCCCGAAGGACTGTTTTTT.

The chain couples TRBV18 to TRBJ2-4, with D perhaps TRBD2 (5 bases). The CDR3 spans 19 residues. Germline V gives CDR1 KGHSH, CDR2 LQKENI. V lost 3 bases and J 0 bases, leaving 21 bases between the germline ends. The CDR3 reads CASSPALKAPEEAKNIQYF. CDR3 DNA: TGTGCCAGCTCACCTGCGTTGAAAGCCCCGGAGGAAGCCAAAAACATTCAGTACTTC.

The chain combines TRBV5-1 with TRBJ2-6, with D perhaps matching TRBD1 (7 bases). CDR1 is SGHRS and CDR2 is YFSETQ in the germline V gene. V was clipped by 4 bases and J by 2 bases, with 10 bases between them. The CDR3 is 15 amino acids. The CDR3 DNA reads TGCGCCAGCAGCCCAGGGGGGACTGGGGCCAACGTCCTGACTTTC. Protein: CASSPGGTGANVLTF. Using reference TRBV5-1 and TRBJ2-6 for the parts outside the CDR3, the full variable domain is KAGVTQTPRYLIKTRGQQVTLSCSPISGHRSVSWYQQTPGQGLQFLFEYFSETQRNKGNFPGRFSGRQFSNSRSEMNVSTLELGDSALYLCASSPGGTGANVLTFGAGSRLTVL.

The gene calls are TRBV6-5 and TRBJ2-3; 8 bases line up with TRBD1. The CDR3 contains 15 residues. J was trimmed by 6 bases and V by 6 bases; bases with no gene match: 11. CDR1 and CDR2 (germline): MNHEY, SVGAGI. The CDR3 reads CASSRGQGPRDTQYF. In DNA, the CDR3 is TGTGCCAGCAGCCGCGGACAGGGCCCCCGGGATACGCAGTATTTT.

CDR3 protein: CASSSFGSNQPQHF. The CDR3, as DNA: TGTGCCAGCAGCTCTTTTGGCAGCAATCAGCCCCAGCATTTT. The chain uses TRBV7-2 and TRBJ1-5; D gene unclear. Trimming shortened V by 4 bases and J by 1 base, and 8 bases separated the two germline ends. The germline gives CDR1 SGHTA, CDR2 FQGNSA. The CDR3 sequence is 14 residues long. Full variable domain (remainder filled in from reference TRBV7-2 and TRBJ1-5): GAGVSQSPSNKVTEKGKDVELRCDPISGHTALYWYRQSLGQGLEFLIYFQGNSAPDKSGLPSDRFSAERTGGSVSTLTIQRTQQEDSAVYLCASSSFGSNQPQHFGDGTRLSIL.

This sequence joins TRBV12-3 or TRBV12-4 and TRBJ1-1, with D maybe TRBD1 (6 bases). This CDR3 has 13 residues. Deletions cut 5 bases from V and 10 bases from J, with 17 bases between. The CDR3 protein is CASSTGHRDRAFF. CDR3 sequence (DNA): TGTGCCAGCAGTACGGGGCACAGGGATAGAGCTTTCTTT.

The rearrangement links TRBV15 to TRBJ2-1; tentatively, D is TRBD2 (5 bases). Germline CDR1 and CDR2: LNHNV and YYDKDF (reference sequence). Trimming took 4 bases from V and 10 from J, leaving 8 bases between them. The CDR3 sequence is 11 residues long. Written as DNA, the CDR3 is TGTGCCACCAGCACCCGGAGGGAGCAGTTCTTC. Its protein product is CATSTRREQFF.

This rearrangement joins TRBV6-6 to TRBJ1-2; 8 bases are shared with TRBD1. The CDR3 contains 15 residues. Germline values: CDR1 MNHNY, CDR2 SVGAGI (reference sequence). J gave up 8 bases and V 6 bases, and 14 bases lay outside the gene matches. The CDR3 sequence is CASRRSIQGVGGYTF. DNA of the CDR3: TGTGCCAGCAGGCGCAGTATACAGGGGGTAGGAGGCTACACCTTC.

The rearrangement uses TRBV28 and TRBJ2-7, with D uncertain. This CDR3 has 12 residues. Germline assignment: CDR1 MDHEN and CDR2 SYDVKM. The V end lost 5 bases, the J end lost 1 base, and 6 bases lay between the germline ends. CDR3 loop: CASSHQSYEQYF. The CDR3 DNA is TGTGCCAGCAGTCACCAGTCCTACGAGCAGTACTTC.

On this clone itself: The same CDR3 also results from other DNA sequences found in this sample. The J gene is TRBJ1-5, the V gene TRBV28, with no clear D. There are 12 residues in the CDR3. The ends were cut back, 6 bases at V and 4 bases at J, with 7 bases in the middle. Germline loops: CDR1 MDHEN, CDR2 SYDVKM. The CDR3 spells CASRTGNQPQHF. The CDR3 DNA reads TGTGCCAGCAGAACGGGTAATCAGCCCCAGCATTTT.

The chain combines TRBV5-1 with TRBJ2-2; TRBD2 might be the D (5 bases). Germline V gene data show CDR1 as SGHRS and CDR2 as YFSETQ. V shed 2 bases and J shed 0 bases, with 8 bases lying between them. The length of the CDR3 is 15 residues. In nucleotides, the CDR3 is TGCGCCAGCAGCTTTGGACTGACGAACACCGGGGAGCTGTTTTTT. Translated: CASSFGLTNTGELFF.

This chain connects TRBV5-5 to TRBJ2-2, with 7 bases lining up with TRBD1. Germline CDR1 reads SGHKS; CDR2 reads YYEKEE (reference sequence). This CDR3 is built from 16 residues. V trimming: 7 bases; J trimming: 1 base; junction bases outside the gene matches: 10. As DNA, the CDR3 is TGTGCCAGCCGTAAGTGGAGACAGGGGAACACCGGGGAGCTGTTTTTT. Its protein product is CASRKWRQGNTGELFF. Combining the CDR3 with reference TRBV5-5 and TRBJ2-2 gives the whole variable domain DAGVTQSPTHLIKTRGQQVTLRCSPISGHKSVSWYQQVLGQGPQFIFQYYEKEERGRGNFPDRFSARQFPNYSSELNVNALLLGDSALYLCASRKWRQGNTGELFFGEGSRLTVL.

The V call is TRBV6-5, the J call TRBJ2-7; D is unclear. This CDR3 has 13 residues. CDR1 MNHEY and CDR2 SVGAGI come from the germline V gene. Trimming cost V 7 bases and J 2 bases, with 12 bases left between them. Here the CDR3 DNA reads TGTGCCAGCAAAAGACACCAAACCTACGAGCAGTACTTC. It yields the protein CASKRHQTYEQYF.

The chain uses TRBV27 and TRBJ2-1; perhaps TRBD2 as D (6 bases). With 3 bases removed from V and 5 bases from J, the gap between germline ends came to 14 bases. This CDR3 has 15 residues. The germline CDR1 and CDR2 sequences are MNHEY and SMNVEV (reference sequence). The CDR3 nucleotides are TGTGCCAGCAGTTTCCTACTAGGCGGGGACAATGAGCAGTTCTTC. Its translation: CASSFLLGGDNEQFF.

The CDR3 coding sequence is TGCGCCAGCAGCTGGACAGGGGGGACTGATCAGCCCCAGCATTTT. It yields the protein CASSWTGGTDQPQHF. This rearrangement joins TRBV5-1 to TRBJ1-5; 10 bases match TRBD1. Germline loops: CDR1 SGHRS, CDR2 YFSETQ. The CDR3 has 15 amino acids. Trimming cost V 3 bases and J 5 bases; bases outside gene matches: 5.

This rearrangement joins TRBV28 to TRBJ1-5; D unclear. The germline gives CDR1 MDHEN, CDR2 SYDVKM. The CDR3 is 16 amino acids. Trimming removed 7 bases at V and 0 bases at J, with 16 bases between. CDR3 coding DNA: TGTGCCAGCACCAAGGACTGGGCCTATAGCAATCAGCCCCAGCATTTT. Protein sequence: CASTKDWAYSNQPQHF.

This chain connects TRBV7-3 to TRBJ2-3, with 9 positions matching TRBD2. Germline V gene sequence: CDR1 SGHTA, CDR2 FQGTGA. Germline trimming cut 5 bases from V and 5 bases from J; bases unmatched to any gene: 11. CDR3 length: 16 residues. DNA for the CDR3: TGTGCCAGCAGCCTGATTGGCGGGGGGGATGTAGATACGCAGTATTTT. Protein sequence: CASSLIGGGDVDTQYF.

V gene TRBV28 combines with J gene TRBJ1-6; TRBD1 is a possible D gene (6 bases). The V gene lost 6 bases and the J gene lost 6 bases, with 12 bases spanning the gap. There are 14 residues in the CDR3. Germline CDR1 MDHEN, CDR2 SYDVKM. The CDR3 bases are TGTGCCAGCAGCCTCGGACAGACTAATTCACCCCTCCACTTT. It encodes CASSLGQTNSPLHF.